Shown below are 8 T cell receptor beta chains from a single sample sequenced in a study of T cell responses to AZD1222 COVID-19 vaccine. Method: immunoSEQ multiplex PCR; TCRdb's copy keeps in-frame clones and lacks some. This sample has 120,000 or so clones, with over 80% found just once. The sample consisted of peripheral blood, taken on day 0 of AZD1222 vaccination. Source of these receptors: an adult in good health.

This clone was recorded a few times. This chain links TRBV2 with TRBJ1-1, with D unresolved. V was pared by 8 bases and J by 4 bases, with 11 bases between. In germline, CDR1 is SNHLY, CDR2 FYNNEI. This CDR3 is 12 amino acids long. This chain's CDR3 is CASPIGSTEAFF. The CDR3 nucleotides are TGTGCCAGCCCGATAGGGAGCACTGAAGCTTTCTTT.

This clone was seen only a few times. The chain recombines TRBV7-6 with TRBJ1-4; no definite D call. CDR3 length: 14 residues. Germline values: CDR1 SGHVS, CDR2 FNYEAQ. Deletions cut 1 base from V and 5 bases from J, with 8 bases between. CDR3 DNA sequence: TGTGCCAGCAGCTTAGAACTATCAAATGAAAAACTGTTTTTT. Residues: CASSLELSNEKLFF.

This chain uses TRBV19 with TRBJ1-2; D is uncertain. Trimming removed 9 bases from V and 4 bases from J, with 24 bases in between. Germline V CDR1 and CDR2: LNHDA, SQIVND (reference sequence). The CDR3 runs to 16 residues. For the CDR3, the DNA is TGTGCCAGCGCATTAAACCTCGACGGAACCCGCTATGGCTACACCTTC. It yields the protein CASALNLDGTRYGYTF.

The V call is TRBV7-6, the J call TRBJ2-6; D ambiguous. Germline CDR1 SGHVS, CDR2 FNYEAQ. The CDR3 sequence is 15 residues long. V lost 3 bases and J 4 bases, leaving 10 bases between the germline ends. The CDR3 here is CASSLDGLGANVLTF. CDR3 in DNA: TGTGCCAGCAGCTTGGATGGGCTCGGGGCCAACGTCCTGACTTTC.

The rearrangement uses TRBV11-2 and TRBJ2-2; 10 bases line up with TRBD2. The CDR3 runs to 18 residues. The germline V gene encodes CDR1 SGHAT and CDR2 FQNNGV. The trim removed 2 bases at V and 4 bases at J, leaving 10 bases unmatched. CDR3 bases: TGTGCCAGCAGCTTATTCCGAGGGACTAGCGAATTCACCGGGGAGCTGTTTTTT. Translating gives CASSLFRGTSEFTGELFF.

The chain recombines TRBV5-6 with TRBJ2-2; TRBD2 agrees at 9 bases. Germline CDR1 reads SGHDT; CDR2 reads YYEEEE. J lost 5 bases, V lost 4 bases, and 12 bases had no gene match. The CDR3 is made up of 17 amino acids. For the CDR3, the DNA is TGTGCCAGCAGCCGACCTTCCTTAGCGGGAGCAACCGGGGAGCTGTTTTTT. Translated, it gives CASSRPSLAGATGELFF.

V is TRBV5-1 and J is TRBJ2-2; 12 bases fit TRBD2. V shed 2 bases and J 7 bases; nucleotides not matched to a gene: 9. The CDR3 consists of 17 residues. CDR1 and CDR2 from the germline V gene are SGHRS and YFSETQ. The CDR3 is CASSFGLAGRTGGELFF. Written as DNA, the CDR3 is TGCGCCAGCAGCTTTGGACTAGCGGGGCGGACGGGCGGGGAGCTGTTTTTT.

The gene calls are TRBV5-4 and TRBJ2-5, with no clear D. Deletions cut 4 bases from V and 3 bases from J, with 10 bases between. Per the germline V gene, CDR1 is SGHNT and CDR2 is YYREEE (reference sequence). The CDR3 runs to 13 residues. The CDR3 here is CASSPRTEETQYF. The CDR3, as DNA: TGTGCCAGCAGCCCAAGGACGGAAGAGACCCAGTACTTC.